A single sample gave rise to the 18 T cell receptor beta chains below, sequenced in a study of long-term antiretroviral therapy in people with HIV. At survey level, the immunoSEQ assay was run in its v3.0 version. Assay used: immunoSEQ multiplex PCR; TCRdb lists only in-frame clones, some missing. The sample comprises tens of thousands of clones, 84% of which are singletons, and around 20% rests with the top ten. Sequences were derived from unsorted PBMCs, sampled 0.5 years before starting antiretroviral therapy. The origin of the receptors is a man in his forties with HIV.

The genes are TRBV9 and TRBJ1-2; TRBD1 agrees at 8 bases. The CDR3 totals 14 residues. The J segment lost 13 bases and the V segment lost 3 bases, leaving 14 bases of the junction unmatched. The germline V gene has CDR1 SGDLS and CDR2 YYNGEE. The DNA for the CDR3 is TGTGCCAGCAGCGGGGGGACAGGTCCTCGCCCATCCACCTTC. As protein: CASSGGTGPRPSTF.

The rearrangement joins TRBV7-2 to TRBJ1-1; D unresolved. From germline, CDR1 is SGHTA and CDR2 FQGNSA. V was cut by 7 bases and J by 0 bases, with 9 bases left in between. This CDR3 spans 13 amino acids. This chain's CDR3 is CASIEGMNTEAFF. Here the CDR3 DNA reads TGTGCCAGCATCGAAGGGATGAACACTGAAGCTTTCTTT.

V and J are TRBV18 and TRBJ2-7; the match to TRBD1 covers 12 bases. The CDR3 loop spans 15 amino acids. The J segment lost 7 bases and the V segment lost 3 bases, leaving 7 bases of the junction unmatched. Per germline, CDR1 KGHSH and CDR2 LQKENI. CDR3 sequence: CASSPGGTGGVEQYF. The CDR3 DNA is TGTGCCAGCTCACCGGGAGGGACAGGGGGCGTTGAGCAGTACTTC. Together with reference TRBV18 and TRBJ2-7, the CDR3 gives the full variable domain: NAGVMQNPRHLVRRRGQEARLRCSPMKGHSHVYWYRQLPEEGLKFMVYLQKENIIDESGMPKERFSAEFPKEGPSILRIQQVVRGDSAAYFCASSPGGTGGVEQYFGPGTRLTVT.

J is TRBJ1-2 and V is TRBV28; D gene ambiguous. V lost 5 bases and J lost 8, with 15 bases in between. This CDR3 is 13 amino acids long. Germline loops: CDR1 MDHEN, CDR2 SYDVKM. The CDR3 DNA reads as TGTGCCAGCAGTCCGCGCGGGGTCAGAGGCTACACCTTC. It specifies CASSPRGVRGYTF.

This sequence joins TRBV28 and TRBJ2-3; 12 bases fit TRBD1. J lost 5 bases, V lost 4 bases, and 4 bases had no gene match. Germline V gene lookup returns CDR1 MDHEN and CDR2 SYDVKM. The CDR3 contains 15 residues. CDR3 nucleotides: TGTGCCAGCAGTTCGGGACAGGGGGCGGTAGATACGCAGTATTTT. Its translation: CASSSGQGAVDTQYF.

The chain recombines TRBV18 with TRBJ2-7; 7 bases line up with TRBD1. The CDR3 runs to 12 residues. With 3 bases clipped from V and 4 bases from J, the junction kept 0 bases outside the gene matches. Germline assignment: CDR1 KGHSH and CDR2 LQKENI. The DNA for the CDR3 is TGTGCCAGCTCACCGGACAGGTACGAGCAGTACTTC. It is translated as CASSPDRYEQYF.

The chain employs TRBV19 and TRBJ1-1, with unresolved D. The germline CDR1 and CDR2 sequences are LNHDA and SQIVND (reference sequence). V was pared by 2 bases and J by 1 base, with 2 bases between. CDR3 length: 12 residues. The CDR3 loop is CASSIWNTEAFF. As DNA, the CDR3 is TGTGCCAGTAGTATATGGAACACTGAAGCTTTCTTT.

This chain links TRBV9 with TRBJ1-1; 9 positions match TRBD1. The CDR3 runs to 16 residues. The trim removed 0 bases at V and 2 bases at J, leaving 5 bases unmatched. The V gene's germline CDR1 is SGDLS and CDR2 YYNGEE. CDR3 sequence reads: CASSVGNTGGNTEAFF. The DNA for the CDR3 is TGTGCCAGCAGCGTAGGTAACACAGGGGGCAACACTGAAGCTTTCTTT.

This clone was detected only once. J is TRBJ1-2 and V is TRBV2; maybe TRBD1 (6 bases). Per the germline V gene, CDR1 is SNHLY and CDR2 is FYNNEI. The CDR3 loop spans 15 amino acids. Trimming left V 4 bases short and J 5 bases short, with 17 bases between. The CDR3: CASSGGGQPSYGYTF. CDR3 bases: TGTGCCAGCAGTGGAGGGGGGCAGCCCTCTTATGGCTACACCTTC.

The chain employs TRBV19 and TRBJ1-1, with 9 bases aligning to TRBD1. This CDR3 region has 17 residues. Germline-derived CDR1 and CDR2 are LNHDA and SQIVND (reference sequence). Trimming removed 2 bases from V and 1 base from J; junction bases left unmatched: 8. CDR3 sequence reads: CASSITGGFRTNTEAFF. The CDR3 bases are TGTGCCAGTAGTATAACAGGGGGCTTTCGGACGAACACTGAAGCTTTCTTT.

This clone was counted between two and nine times. The chain employs TRBV28 and TRBJ1-5, with 10 bases lining up with TRBD1. Germline V lookup: CDR1 MDHEN, CDR2 SYDVKM. The CDR3 is 15 residues long. After removal of 6 bases from V and 0 bases from J, the junction contained 2 bases not matched to a gene. In DNA, the CDR3 is TGTGCCAGCAGGACAGGGGGCTCTAGCAATCAGCCCCAGCATTTT. It is translated as CASRTGGSSNQPQHF.

This chain links TRBV19 with TRBJ1-5, with a tentative D call TRBD1 (6 bases). Germline V CDR1 and CDR2: LNHDA, SQIVND (reference sequence). The V end lost 7 bases, the J end lost 7 bases, and 11 bases lay between the germline ends. The CDR3 is 12 amino acids. Here the CDR3 DNA reads TGTGCCAGTACCCCAGGGGAACAGCCCCAGCATTTT. This codes for CASTPGEQPQHF.

The chain uses TRBV27 and TRBJ1-5, with D uncertain. This CDR3 is built from 14 residues. Trimming shortened V by 8 bases and J by 5 bases, and 16 bases separated the two germline ends. Looked up from germline, CDR1 is MNHEY and CDR2 is SMNVEV (reference sequence). CDR3 sequence (DNA): TGTGCCAGCCGAGTTGGAACAGAGGATCAGCCCCAGCATTTT. Its translation: CASRVGTEDQPQHF.

Only one count was recorded for this clone. The chain employs TRBV25-1 and TRBJ1-1; perhaps TRBD1 as D (5 bases). The CDR3 sequence is 15 residues long. V was pared by 3 bases and J by 0 bases, with 11 bases between. The germline gives CDR1 MGHDK, CDR2 SYGVNS. The CDR3 DNA follows: TGTGCCAGCAGTGAGGACACCCTCATGAACACTGAAGCTTTCTTT. Protein product: CASSEDTLMNTEAFF.

The CDR3 sequence is CASSLDRGGRVPKEGQYF. The CDR3 bases are TGTGCCAGCAGCTTAGATCGCGGGGGCCGGGTGCCGAAGGAAGGGCAGTACTTC. The chain links TRBV11-2 to TRBJ2-7, with D possibly being TRBD2 (7 bases). Per germline, CDR1 SGHAT and CDR2 FQNNGV. The CDR3 contains 18 residues. V lost 0 bases and J 9 bases, leaving 27 bases between the germline ends.

The V gene is TRBV18, the J gene TRBJ1-2; D is perhaps TRBD1 (5 bases). From germline, CDR1 is KGHSH and CDR2 LQKENI. This CDR3 region has 13 residues. The V gene lost 3 bases and the J gene lost 4 bases, with 9 bases spanning the gap. The CDR3 sequence: CASSPTDGYGYTF. The CDR3 DNA sequence: TGTGCCAGCTCACCGACAGACGGCTATGGCTACACCTTC.

The chain has TRBV5-4 and TRBJ1-4, with 8 bases that match TRBD1. Germline V gene data show CDR1 as SGHNT and CDR2 as YYREEE (reference sequence). V dropped 4 bases and J dropped 7; count of bases not matched to a gene: 6. CDR3 length: 14 residues. CDR3 residues: CASSPGQGPEKLFF. CDR3 nucleotides: TGTGCCAGCAGCCCCGGACAGGGCCCTGAAAAACTGTTTTTT.

The sample holds one count of this clone. The chain combines TRBV9 with TRBJ2-2; 9 bases are a match to TRBD2. Unmatched junction bases numbered 3, after V lost 3 bases and J lost 3 bases. Germline V gives CDR1 SGDLS, CDR2 YYNGEE. This CDR3 region has 15 residues. Written as DNA, the CDR3 is TGTGCCAGCAGCGGGGGACTAGCCTACACCGGGGAGCTGTTTTTT. It translates to CASSGGLAYTGELFF. Full variable domain (outside the CDR3, taken from reference TRBV9 and TRBJ2-2): DSGVTQTPKHLITATGQRVTLRCSPRSGDLSVYWYQQSLDQGLQFLIQYYNGEERAKGNILERFSAQQFPDLHSELNLSSLELGDSALYFCASSGGLAYTGELFFGEGSRLTVL.